This record covers a single TCR beta chain. The data belong to a study of blood T cell repertoires in COVID-19. TCRdb's copy holds only in-frame clones and misses some; the assay was immunoSEQ multiplex PCR. Of around 110,000 clones in the sample, roughly 83% are singletons; the top ten hold roughly 0.83%. The V and J ends lost 0 bases and 8 bases respectively, with 14 bases between them. This CDR3 is 15 amino acids long. Germline V gene sequence: CDR1 LNHNV, CDR2 YYDKDF (reference sequence). Sample: peripheral blood. This chain connects TRBV15 to TRBJ2-1; maybe TRBD1 (6 bases). This TCR derives from a woman between 65 and 79 years old with acute or convalescent COVID-19. The CDR3 DNA sequence: TGTGCCACCAGCAGAGATGGGCAGGGGATCGATGAGCAGTTCTTC. Amino acid sequence: CATSRDGQGIDEQFF.